A few counts support the clone carrying this T cell receptor beta chain. Its antigen is still unknown. The source of the sample is a study of neoadjuvant nivolumab and ipilimumab in lung cancer. Study observations and caveats: Resected-tumor TCR richness correlated positively with pretherapy blood richness.

Assay used: immunoSEQ multiplex PCR; TCRdb lists only in-frame clones, some missing. The sample holds 40,000 to 60,000 clones; about 89% are singletons and the top ten take 3% to 4%. This CDR3 has 15 amino acids. Germline lookup yields CDR1 SGHAT and CDR2 FQNNGV. The V gene lost 6 bases and the J gene lost 2 bases, with 13 bases spanning the gap. The receptor was derived from an adult with non-small cell lung cancer. Some clones in this sample may be carry-over from other donors' samples. The source material was blood, sampled before neoadjuvant nivolumab, alone or with ipilimumab. The rearrangement links TRBV11-2 to TRBJ1-4; D is perhaps TRBD1 (6 bases). The CDR3 DNA reads TGTGCCAGCAGGAGCTTAAGGGGGACTAATGAAAAACTGTTTTTT. Translated: CASRSLRGTNEKLFF.